Below are 5 T cell receptor beta chains sequenced from a single sample in a study of PD-1 blockade in classical Hodgkin lymphoma (TCRdb year 2020). Receptors were amplified or captured by the immunoSEQ multiplex PCR assay. TCRdb limited this immuneACCESS table to in-frame rearrangements with V and J called. A share of clones is missing; checked studies link under half to unresolved V genes, and the rest is unexplained. Across this sample there are 66,000 or so clones, with 70% to 75% seen only once. Roughly 9.1% of the sample rests with the top ten. Explained via the paper, the time point label denotes: cycle 2 day 1 (C2D1) of nivolumab. Every trial patient had relapsed following autologous stem cell transplantation, and prior brentuximab vedotin exposure was what differed among cohorts A, B and C. The material sequenced was peripheral blood mononuclear cells (PBMCs), taken before the second cycle of nivolumab. These receptor sequences come from a human donor with classical Hodgkin lymphoma.

The chain has TRBV9 and TRBJ2-7; TRBD2 might be the D (5 bases). This CDR3 comprises 15 residues. Germline V gene data show CDR1 as SGDLS and CDR2 as YYNGEE. The V end lost 0 bases, the J end lost 7 bases, and 17 bases lay between the germline ends. The CDR3 bases are TGTGCCAGCAGCGTAGAGAGCGGAGACTACGCGGAGCAGTACTTC. Amino acid sequence: CASSVESGDYAEQYF.

This chain uses TRBV18 with TRBJ2-7, with 7 bases that match TRBD1. This CDR3 has 13 residues. J gave up 4 bases and V 3 bases, and 3 bases lay outside the gene matches. Germline CDR1 KGHSH, CDR2 LQKENI. The CDR3 protein is CASSPGQRYEQYF. In DNA form, the CDR3 reads TGTGCCAGCTCACCGGGACAGAGGTACGAGCAGTACTTC.

A single count supports this clone. J is TRBJ2-1 and V is TRBV7-3; 9 bases match TRBD2. This CDR3 comprises 16 residues. Germline loops: CDR1 SGHTA, CDR2 FQGTGA. V lost 3 bases to trimming and J lost 0 bases; unmatched junction nucleotides: 3. The CDR3 spells CASSFLAGSSYNEQFF. CDR3 nucleotides: TGTGCCAGCAGCTTTCTAGCGGGGAGCTCCTACAATGAGCAGTTCTTC.

This clone was observed a single time. V usage is TRBV19 and J usage is TRBJ2-3; the D is unclear. The CDR3 consists of 14 residues. The germline CDR1 and CDR2 sequences are LNHDA and SQIVND (reference sequence). V lost 1 base and J lost 2, with 7 bases in between. As DNA, the CDR3 is TGTGCCAGTAGTATAGCGCCAGTCACAGATACGCAGTATTTT. Translated, it gives CASSIAPVTDTQYF. Full variable domain (missing parts from reference TRBV19 and TRBJ2-3): DGGITQSPKYLFRKEGQNVTLSCEQNLNHDAMYWYRQDPGQGLRLIYYSQIVNDFQKGDIAEGYSVSREKKESFPLTVTSAQKNPTAFYLCASSIAPVTDTQYFGPGTRLTVL.

In this sample, this clone turned up once. V and J are TRBV6-5 and TRBJ1-1, with a tentative D call TRBD1 (6 bases). This CDR3 has 13 residues. The ends were cut back, 1 base at V and 8 bases at J, with 11 bases in the middle. The germline V gene encodes CDR1 MNHEY and CDR2 SVGAGI. The CDR3 loop reads CASSYLRQDEAFF. The CDR3 DNA reads TGTGCCAGCAGTTACTTGCGACAGGACGAAGCTTTCTTT.